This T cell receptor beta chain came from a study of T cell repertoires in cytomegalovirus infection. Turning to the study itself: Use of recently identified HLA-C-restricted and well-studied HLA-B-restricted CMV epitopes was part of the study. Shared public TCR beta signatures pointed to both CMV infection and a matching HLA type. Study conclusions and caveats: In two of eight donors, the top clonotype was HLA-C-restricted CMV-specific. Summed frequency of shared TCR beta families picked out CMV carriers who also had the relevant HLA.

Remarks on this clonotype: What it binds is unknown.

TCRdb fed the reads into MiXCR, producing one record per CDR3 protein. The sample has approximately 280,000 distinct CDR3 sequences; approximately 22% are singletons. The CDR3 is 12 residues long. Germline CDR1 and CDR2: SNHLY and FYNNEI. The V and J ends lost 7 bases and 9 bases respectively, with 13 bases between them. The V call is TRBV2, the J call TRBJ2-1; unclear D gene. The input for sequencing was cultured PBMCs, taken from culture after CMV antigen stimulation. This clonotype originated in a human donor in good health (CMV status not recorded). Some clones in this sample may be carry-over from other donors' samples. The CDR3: CASKGLDSEQFF. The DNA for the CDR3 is TGTGCCAGCAAGGGTTTGGATTCTGAGCAGTTCTTC.